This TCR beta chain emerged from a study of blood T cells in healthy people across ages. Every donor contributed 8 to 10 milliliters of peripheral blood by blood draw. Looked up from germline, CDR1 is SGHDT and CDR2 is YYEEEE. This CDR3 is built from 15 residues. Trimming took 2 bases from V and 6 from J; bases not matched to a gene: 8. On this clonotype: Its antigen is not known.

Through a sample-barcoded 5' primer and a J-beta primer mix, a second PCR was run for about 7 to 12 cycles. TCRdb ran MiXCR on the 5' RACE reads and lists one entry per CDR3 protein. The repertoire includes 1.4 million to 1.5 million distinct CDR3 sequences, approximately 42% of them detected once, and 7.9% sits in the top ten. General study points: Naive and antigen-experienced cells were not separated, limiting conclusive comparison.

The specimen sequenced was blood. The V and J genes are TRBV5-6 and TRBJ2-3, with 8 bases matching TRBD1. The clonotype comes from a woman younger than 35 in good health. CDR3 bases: TGTGCCAGCAGCTTCCCGGGACAGGACCAGGATACGCAGTATTTT. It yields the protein CASSFPGQDQDTQYF.